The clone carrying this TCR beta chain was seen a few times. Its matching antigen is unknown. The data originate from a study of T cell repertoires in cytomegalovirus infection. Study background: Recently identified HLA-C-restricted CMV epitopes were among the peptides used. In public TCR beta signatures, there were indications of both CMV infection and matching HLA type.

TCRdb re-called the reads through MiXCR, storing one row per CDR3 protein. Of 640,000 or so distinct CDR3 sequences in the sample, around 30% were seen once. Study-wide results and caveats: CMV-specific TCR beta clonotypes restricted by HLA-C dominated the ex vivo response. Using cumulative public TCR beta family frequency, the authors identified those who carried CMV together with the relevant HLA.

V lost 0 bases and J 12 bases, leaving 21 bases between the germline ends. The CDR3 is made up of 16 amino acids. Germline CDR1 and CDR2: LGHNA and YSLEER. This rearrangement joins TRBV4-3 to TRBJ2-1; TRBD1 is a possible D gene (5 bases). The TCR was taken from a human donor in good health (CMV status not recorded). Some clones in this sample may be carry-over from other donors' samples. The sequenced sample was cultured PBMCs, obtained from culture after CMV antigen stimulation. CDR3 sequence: CASSQEAPGASLGQFF. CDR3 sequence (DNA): TGCGCCAGCAGCCAAGAAGCCCCTGGGGCTTCCCTGGGGCAGTTCTTC.